This T cell receptor beta chain was sequenced during a study of patients and donors after allogeneic stem cell transplantation. From the RT-PCR reads, TCRdb called clonotypes with MiXCR, one entry per CDR3 protein. Of fewer than 25,000 distinct CDR3 sequences detected, roughly two fifths appear once; the ten largest clones hold about three quarters. Trimming removed 2 bases from V and 8 bases from J, with 15 bases in between. The CDR3 is 13 amino acids. Germline V lookup: CDR1 DFQATT, CDR2 SNEGSKA (reference sequence). The receptor was derived from a human donor who was either an allogeneic HSCT recipient or a stem cell or donor lymphocyte infusion donor (not recorded which). It is not recorded whose cells these are; they may come from a transplant donor. Sequenced sample: blood, either unsorted or a sorted T cell fraction (not recorded which). The chain carries TRBV20-1 and TRBJ1-2; the D gene is possibly TRBD1 (6 bases). CDR3 sequence: CSARSGQNKGYTF. The DNA of the CDR3 is TGCAGTGCTAGATCGGGACAAAACAAAGGCTACACCTTC.